This record covers a single TCR beta chain. CDR1 is SQVTM, CDR2 ANQGSEA, per germline. The V gene lost 6 bases and the J gene lost 11 bases, with 18 bases spanning the gap. This CDR3 is built from 12 residues. This entry belongs to a study of blood T cell repertoires in COVID-19. The wider study: Sample material is recorded as cDNA or gDNA derived from T cells, B-cell-depleted T cells, or PBMCs.

Participants were aged about 18 to 100 years from 20 to 30 US areas. Categorization into cohorts depended on clinical history that participants reported. Using immunoSEQ multiplex PCR, the repertoire was profiled, and TCRdb retains in-frame clones only, with some absent. The repertoire holds more than 300,000 clones, about nine tenths seen once, with roughly a tenth in the top ten. Sequencing was performed on PBMCs or T cells enriched from blood (not recorded which). V is TRBV29-1 and J is TRBJ2-3; weak D call: TRBD2 (5 bases). The TCR was taken from a woman aged 25 to 45 who had recovered from COVID-19. CDR3 bases: TGCAGCGTCGATGGACTGGTGGGTAGGCAGTATTTT. It encodes CSVDGLVGRQYF.